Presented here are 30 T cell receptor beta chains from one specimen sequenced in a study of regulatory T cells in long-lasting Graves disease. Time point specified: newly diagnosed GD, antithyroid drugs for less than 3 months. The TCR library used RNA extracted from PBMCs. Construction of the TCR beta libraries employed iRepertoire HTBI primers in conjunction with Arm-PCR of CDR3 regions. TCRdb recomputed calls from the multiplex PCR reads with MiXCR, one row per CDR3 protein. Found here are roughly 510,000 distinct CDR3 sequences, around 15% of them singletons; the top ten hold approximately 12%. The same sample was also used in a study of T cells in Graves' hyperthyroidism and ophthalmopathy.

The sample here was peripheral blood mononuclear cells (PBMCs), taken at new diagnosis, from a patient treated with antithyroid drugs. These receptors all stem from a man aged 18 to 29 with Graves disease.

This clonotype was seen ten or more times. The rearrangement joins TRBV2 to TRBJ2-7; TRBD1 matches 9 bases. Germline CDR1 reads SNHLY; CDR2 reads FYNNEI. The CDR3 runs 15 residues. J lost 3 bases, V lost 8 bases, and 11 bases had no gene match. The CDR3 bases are TGTGCCAGCCGTACCGGGACAGGGATCAGCTACGAGCAGTACTTC. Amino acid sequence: CASRTGTGISYEQYF.

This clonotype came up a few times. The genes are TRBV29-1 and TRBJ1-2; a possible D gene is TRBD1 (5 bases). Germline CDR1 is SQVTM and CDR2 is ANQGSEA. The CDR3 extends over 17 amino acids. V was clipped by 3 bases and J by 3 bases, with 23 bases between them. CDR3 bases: TGCAGCGTTGATTTGTTTGCGGTTGCAGGGACGGACTATGGCTACACCTTC. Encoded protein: CSVDLFAVAGTDYGYTF.

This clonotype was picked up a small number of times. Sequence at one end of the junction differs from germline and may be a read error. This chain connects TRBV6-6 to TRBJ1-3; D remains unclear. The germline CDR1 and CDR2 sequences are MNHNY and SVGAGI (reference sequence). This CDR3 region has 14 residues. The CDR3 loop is CASSYSTSGNTMYF. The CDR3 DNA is TGTGCCAGCAGTTACTCGACGTCTGGAAACACCATGTATTTT.

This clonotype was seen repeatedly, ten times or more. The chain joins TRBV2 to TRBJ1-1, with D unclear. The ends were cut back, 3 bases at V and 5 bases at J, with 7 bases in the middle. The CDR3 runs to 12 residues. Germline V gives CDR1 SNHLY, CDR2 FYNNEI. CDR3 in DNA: TGTGCCAGCAGTGAGGGGAGGACTGAAGCTTTCTTT. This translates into CASSEGRTEAFF.

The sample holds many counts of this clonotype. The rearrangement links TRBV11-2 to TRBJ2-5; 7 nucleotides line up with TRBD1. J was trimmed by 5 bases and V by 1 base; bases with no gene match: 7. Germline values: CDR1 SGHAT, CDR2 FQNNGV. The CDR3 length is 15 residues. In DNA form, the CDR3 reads TGTGCCAGCAGCTTAGGTCAGGGGGTGATCGAGACCCAGTACTTC. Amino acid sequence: CASSLGQGVIETQYF.

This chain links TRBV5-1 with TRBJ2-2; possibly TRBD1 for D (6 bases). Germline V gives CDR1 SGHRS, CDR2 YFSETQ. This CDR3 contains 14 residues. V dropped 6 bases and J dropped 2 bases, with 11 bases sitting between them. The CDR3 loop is CASTLQGNTGELFF. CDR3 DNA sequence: TGCGCCAGCACGCTACAGGGAAACACCGGGGAGCTGTTTTTT.

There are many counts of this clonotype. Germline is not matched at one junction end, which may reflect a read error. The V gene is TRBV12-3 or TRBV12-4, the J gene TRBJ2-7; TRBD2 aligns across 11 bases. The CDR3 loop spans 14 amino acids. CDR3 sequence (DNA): TGTGCCAGCAGATTAGCGGGAGGGCCAGTCGAGCAGTACTTC. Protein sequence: CASRLAGGPVEQYF.

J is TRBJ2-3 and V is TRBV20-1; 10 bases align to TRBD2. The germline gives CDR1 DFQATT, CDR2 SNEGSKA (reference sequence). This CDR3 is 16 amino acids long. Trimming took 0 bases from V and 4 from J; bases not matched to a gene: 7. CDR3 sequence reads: CSARDRLAGASDTQYF. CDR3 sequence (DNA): TGCAGTGCTAGAGATCGGCTAGCGGGAGCATCAGATACGCAGTATTTT.

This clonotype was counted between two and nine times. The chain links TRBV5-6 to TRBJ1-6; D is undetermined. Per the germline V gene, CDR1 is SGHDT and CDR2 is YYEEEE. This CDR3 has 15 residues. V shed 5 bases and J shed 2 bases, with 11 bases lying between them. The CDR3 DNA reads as TGTGCCAGCAGTGTAGGGTGGCCCTATAATTCACCCCTCCACTTT. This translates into CASSVGWPYNSPLHF.

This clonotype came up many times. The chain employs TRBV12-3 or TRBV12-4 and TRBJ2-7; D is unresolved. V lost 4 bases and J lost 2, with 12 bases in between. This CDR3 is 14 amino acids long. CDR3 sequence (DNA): TGTGCCAGCAGTTGGGCAGGTACAGCCTACGAGCAGTACTTC. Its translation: CASSWAGTAYEQYF.

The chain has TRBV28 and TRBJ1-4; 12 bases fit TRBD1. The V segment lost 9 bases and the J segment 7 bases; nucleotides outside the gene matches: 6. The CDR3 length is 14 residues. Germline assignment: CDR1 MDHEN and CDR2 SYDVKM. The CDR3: CASWDRGRGEKLFF. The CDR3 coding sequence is TGTGCCAGTTGGGACAGGGGGCGGGGTGAAAAACTGTTTTTT. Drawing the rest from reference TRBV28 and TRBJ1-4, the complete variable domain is DVKVTQSSRYLVKRTGEKVFLECVQDMDHENMFWYRQDPGLGLRLIYFSYDVKMKEKGDIPEGYSVSREKKERFSLILESASTNQTSMYLCASWDRGRGEKLFFGSGTQLSVL.

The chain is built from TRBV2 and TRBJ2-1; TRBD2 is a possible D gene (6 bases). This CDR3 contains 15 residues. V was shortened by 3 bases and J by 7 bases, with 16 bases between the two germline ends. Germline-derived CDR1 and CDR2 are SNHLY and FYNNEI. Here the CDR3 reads CASSESLAMENEQFF. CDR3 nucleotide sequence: TGTGCCAGCAGTGAGAGTCTAGCGATGGAGAATGAGCAGTTCTTC.

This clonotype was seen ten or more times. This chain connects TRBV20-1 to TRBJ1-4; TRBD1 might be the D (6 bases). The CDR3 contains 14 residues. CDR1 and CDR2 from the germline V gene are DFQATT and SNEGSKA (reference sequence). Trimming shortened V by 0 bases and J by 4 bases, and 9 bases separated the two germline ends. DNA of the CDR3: TGCAGTGCTAGAGATCGAGGGGGTAATGAAAAACTGTTTTTT. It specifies CSARDRGGNEKLFF.

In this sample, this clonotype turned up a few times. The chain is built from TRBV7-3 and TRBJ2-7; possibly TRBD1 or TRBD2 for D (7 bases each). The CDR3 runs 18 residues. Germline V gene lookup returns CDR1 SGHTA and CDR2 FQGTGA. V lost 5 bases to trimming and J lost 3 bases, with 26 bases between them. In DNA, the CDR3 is TGTGCCAGCAGCCCTCGGGGAGGGGGCGGCCGATGGGGCTACGAGCAGTACTTC. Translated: CASSPRGGGGRWGYEQYF.

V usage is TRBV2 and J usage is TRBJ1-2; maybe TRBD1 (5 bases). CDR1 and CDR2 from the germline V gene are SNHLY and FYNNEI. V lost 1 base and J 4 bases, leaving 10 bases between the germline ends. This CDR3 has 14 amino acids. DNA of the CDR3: TGTGCCAGCAGTGAAGAGGGGTTGCTCTATGGCTACACCTTC. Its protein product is CASSEEGLLYGYTF. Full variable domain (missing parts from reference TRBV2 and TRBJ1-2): EPEVTQTPSHQVTQMGQEVILRCVPISNHLYFYWYRQILGQKVEFLVSFYNNEISEKSEIFDDQFSVERPDGSNFTLKIRSTKLEDSAMYFCASSEEGLLYGYTFGSGTRLTVV.

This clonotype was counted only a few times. CDR3 in DNA: TGTGCCAGCAGCAACCCCACAGGTTACAATCAGCCCCAGCATTTT. The encoded protein is CASSNPTGYNQPQHF. The chain links TRBV6-2 or TRBV6-3 to TRBJ1-5; TRBD1 is a possible D gene (5 bases). Germline V lookup: CDR1 MNHEY, CDR2 SVGEGT. The CDR3 is made up of 15 amino acids. Between the trimmed V and J ends, which lost 6 bases and 3 bases, there was a span of 15 bases.

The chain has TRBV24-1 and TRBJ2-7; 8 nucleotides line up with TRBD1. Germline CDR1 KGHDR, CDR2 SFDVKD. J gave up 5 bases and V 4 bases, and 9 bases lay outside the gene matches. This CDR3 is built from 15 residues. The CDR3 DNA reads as TGTGCCACCAGTGAGGCCCGGGACAGGCCCCACGAGCAGTACTTC. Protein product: CATSEARDRPHEQYF.

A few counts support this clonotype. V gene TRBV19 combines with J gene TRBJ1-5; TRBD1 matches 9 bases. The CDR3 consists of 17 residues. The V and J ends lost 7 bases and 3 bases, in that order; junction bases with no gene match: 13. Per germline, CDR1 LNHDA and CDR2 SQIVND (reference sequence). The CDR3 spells CASKLGQGRSNNQPQHF. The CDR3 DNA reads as TGTGCCAGTAAGTTGGGACAGGGTCGATCTAACAATCAGCCCCAGCATTTT.

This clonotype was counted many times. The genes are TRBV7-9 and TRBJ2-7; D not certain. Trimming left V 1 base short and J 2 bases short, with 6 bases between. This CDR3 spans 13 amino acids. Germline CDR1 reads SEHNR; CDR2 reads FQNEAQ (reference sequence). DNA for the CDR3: TGTGCCAGCAGCTTAGTTGGGCCCTACGAGCAGTACTTC. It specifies CASSLVGPYEQYF.

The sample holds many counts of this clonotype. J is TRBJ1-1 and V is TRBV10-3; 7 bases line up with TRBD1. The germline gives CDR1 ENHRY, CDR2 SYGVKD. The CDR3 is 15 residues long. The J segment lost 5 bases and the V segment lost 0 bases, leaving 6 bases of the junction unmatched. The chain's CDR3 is CAISESGDSWTEAFF. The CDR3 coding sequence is TGTGCCATCAGTGAGTCAGGGGACAGCTGGACTGAAGCTTTCTTT.

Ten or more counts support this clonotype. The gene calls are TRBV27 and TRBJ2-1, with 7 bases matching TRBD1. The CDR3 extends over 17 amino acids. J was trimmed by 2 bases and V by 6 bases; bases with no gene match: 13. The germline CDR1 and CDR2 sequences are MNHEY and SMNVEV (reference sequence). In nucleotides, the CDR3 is TGTGCCAGCAGCGGAAACAGGGGAAAGGGGCCCTACAATGAGCAGTTCTTC. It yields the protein CASSGNRGKGPYNEQFF.

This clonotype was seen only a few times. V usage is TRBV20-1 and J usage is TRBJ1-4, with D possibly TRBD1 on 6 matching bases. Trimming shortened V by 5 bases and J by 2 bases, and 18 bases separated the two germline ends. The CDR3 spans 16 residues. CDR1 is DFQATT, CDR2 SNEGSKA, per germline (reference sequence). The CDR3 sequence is CSALHPGEATNEKLFF. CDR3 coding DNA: TGCAGTGCTCTCCATCCAGGGGAGGCGACTAATGAAAAACTGTTTTTT.

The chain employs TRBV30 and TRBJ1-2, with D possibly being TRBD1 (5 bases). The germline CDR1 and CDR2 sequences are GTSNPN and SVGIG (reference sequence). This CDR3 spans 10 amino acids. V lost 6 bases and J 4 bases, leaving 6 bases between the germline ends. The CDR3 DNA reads TGTGCCTGTAGGGGCTATGGCTACACCTTC. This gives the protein CACRGYGYTF.

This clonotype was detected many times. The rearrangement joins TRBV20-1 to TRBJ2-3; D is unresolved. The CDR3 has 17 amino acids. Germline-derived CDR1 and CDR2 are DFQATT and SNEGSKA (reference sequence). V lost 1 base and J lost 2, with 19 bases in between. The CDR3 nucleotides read TGCAGTGCTAGAGTAGGACCACCCGCCCATCCCACAGATACGCAGTATTTT. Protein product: CSARVGPPAHPTDTQYF.

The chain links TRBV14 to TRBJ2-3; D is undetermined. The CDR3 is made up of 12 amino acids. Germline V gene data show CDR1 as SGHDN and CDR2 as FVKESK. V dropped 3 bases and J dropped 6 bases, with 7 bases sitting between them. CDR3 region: CASSHTMDTQYF. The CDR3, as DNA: TGTGCCAGCAGCCACACCATGGATACGCAGTATTTT.

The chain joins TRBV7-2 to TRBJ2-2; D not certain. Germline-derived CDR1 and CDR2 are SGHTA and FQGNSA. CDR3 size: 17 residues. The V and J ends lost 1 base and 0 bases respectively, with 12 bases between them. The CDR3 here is CASSLVYGGANTGELFF. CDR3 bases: TGTGCCAGCAGCTTAGTATACGGCGGAGCGAACACCGGGGAGCTGTTTTTT.

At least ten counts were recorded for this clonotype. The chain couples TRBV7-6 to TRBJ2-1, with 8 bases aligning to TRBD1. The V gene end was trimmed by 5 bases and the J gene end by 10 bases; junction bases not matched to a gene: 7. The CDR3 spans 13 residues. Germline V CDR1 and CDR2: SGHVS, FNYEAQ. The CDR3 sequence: CASSADRAGEQFF. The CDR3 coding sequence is TGTGCCAGCAGCGCGGACAGGGCGGGAGAGCAGTTCTTC.

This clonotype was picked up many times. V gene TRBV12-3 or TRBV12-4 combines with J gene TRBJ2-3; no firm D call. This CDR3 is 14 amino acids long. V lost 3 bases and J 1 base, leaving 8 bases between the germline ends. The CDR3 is CASSLVAGTDTQYF. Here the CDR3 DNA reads TGTGCCAGCAGTTTGGTGGCTGGCACAGATACGCAGTATTTT.

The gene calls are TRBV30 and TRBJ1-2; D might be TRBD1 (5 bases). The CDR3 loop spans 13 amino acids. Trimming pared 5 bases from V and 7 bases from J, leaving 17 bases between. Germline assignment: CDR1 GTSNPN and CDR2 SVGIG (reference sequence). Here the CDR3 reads CAWEQGLPGGYTF. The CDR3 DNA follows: TGTGCCTGGGAGCAGGGCCTCCCGGGTGGCTACACCTTC.

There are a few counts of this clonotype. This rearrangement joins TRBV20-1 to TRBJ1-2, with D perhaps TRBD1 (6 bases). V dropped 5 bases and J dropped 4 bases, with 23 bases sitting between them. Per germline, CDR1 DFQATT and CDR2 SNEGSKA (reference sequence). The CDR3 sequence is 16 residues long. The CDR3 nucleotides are TGCAGTGCTTCCCCTTTTGGGGGCAGGATGGGCTATGGCTACACCTTC. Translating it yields CSASPFGGRMGYGYTF.